The clone carrying this T cell receptor (beta chain) was recorded a few times. Its antigen is currently unknown. This sample is part of a study of CD8 T cells in ankylosing spondylitis. Germline CDR1 is SGHVS and CDR2 is FQNEAQ. V lost 6 bases to trimming and J lost 0 bases, with 11 bases between them. The CDR3 consists of 15 residues. 5'-RACE, quantitative and with molecular barcodes, yielded the TCR beta libraries. TCRdb reprocessed the 5' RACE reads via MiXCR and lists one record per CDR3 protein. The sample has about 330,000 distinct CDR3 sequences; roughly 8% are singletons. Study-wide findings and caveats: It appeared that ankylosing spondylitis blood was characterized by a TCR beta motif of fewer than 10 highly homologous variants. Researchers report that disease-linked clones proved CD8+ and relatively rare in peripheral blood. Within matched ankylosing spondylitis synovial fluid, disease-linked clones were reportedly significantly enriched.

The chain links TRBV7-8 to TRBJ2-2; possible D gene TRBD1, 6 bases. The specimen sequenced was blood, either unsorted or a sorted T cell fraction (not recorded which). This clonotype originated in a male donor with ankylosing spondylitis. In nucleotides, the CDR3 is TGTGCCAGCAGATTGACAGGATCGAACACCGGGGAGCTGTTTTTT. Protein sequence: CASRLTGSNTGELFF. The full variable domain, its missing parts supplied by reference TRBV7-8 and TRBJ2-2, is GAGVSQSPRYKVAKRGQDVALRCDPISGHVSLFWYQQALGQGPEFLTYFQNEAQLDKSGLPSDRFFAERPEGSVSTLKIQRTQQEDSAVYLCASRLTGSNTGELFFGEGSRLTVL.